The 10 T cell receptor beta chains below were found in one sample sequenced in a study of cytomegalovirus exposure and HLA in healthy donors. The PCR ran on 60 Vbeta and 13 Jbeta primers. Repertoires were generated with immunoSEQ multiplex PCR, while TCRdb's copy carries only in-frame clones and drops some. The repertoire includes some 250,000 clones, roughly 82% of them detected once, and 5.4% sits in the top ten. The material sequenced was PBMCs. The source is a woman aged 40 to 49 in good health and CMV-seropositive.

As concerns this clone: Other DNA sequences in the same sample also yield this CDR3. The V call is TRBV7-9, the J call TRBJ1-1; 7 nucleotides line up with TRBD1. The CDR3 has 13 residues. Germline V gene data show CDR1 as SEHNR and CDR2 as FQNEAQ (reference sequence). The trim removed 2 bases at V and 5 bases at J, leaving 2 bases unmatched. The CDR3 loop is CASSLQGGTEAFF. The CDR3 nucleotides read TGTGCCAGCAGCTTACAGGGGGGTACTGAAGCTTTCTTT.

V and J are TRBV5-6 and TRBJ1-2; D may be TRBD1 (6 bases). The CDR3 is made up of 13 amino acids. In germline, CDR1 is SGHDT, CDR2 YYEEEE. The germline V and J ends were trimmed by 4 bases and 6 bases, with 13 bases remaining between them. CDR3 nucleotide sequence: TGTGCCAGCAGCCCGACAGGTTTTGATGGCTACACCTTC. Translation gives CASSPTGFDGYTF.

Concerning this clone: A read error may account for a junction end that differs from germline. Written as DNA, the CDR3 is TGCGCCAGCAGCTTGAAGGGAGGTGACTATAGCTACACCTTC. Protein sequence: CASSLKGGDYSYTF. The V and J genes are TRBV5-1 and TRBJ1-2; no reliable D call. CDR1 SGHRS and CDR2 YFSETQ come from the germline V gene. The CDR3 consists of 14 residues.

The chain is built from TRBV25-1 and TRBJ1-1; 7 bases line up with TRBD1. This CDR3 is 13 amino acids long. V lost 7 bases and J lost 3; bases outside the gene matches: 5. Per the germline V gene, CDR1 is MGHDK and CDR2 is SYGVNS. The CDR3 reads CASTAGGDTEAFF. The CDR3 DNA sequence: TGTGCCAGCACGGCAGGGGGAGACACTGAAGCTTTCTTT.

This chain connects TRBV7-9 to TRBJ1-1; possible D gene TRBD1, 5 bases. The germline V and J ends were trimmed by 8 bases and 2 bases, with 12 bases remaining between them. The CDR3 is 13 residues long. Germline V lookup: CDR1 SEHNR, CDR2 FQNEAQ (reference sequence). This CDR3 reads CASCLTGNTEAFF. In DNA, the CDR3 is TGTGCCAGCTGCCTAACAGGAAACACTGAAGCTTTCTTT.

The chain has TRBV29-1 and TRBJ2-3; D is undetermined. Germline loops: CDR1 SQVTM, CDR2 ANQGSEA. CDR3 length: 12 residues. V was clipped by 2 bases and J by 4 bases, with 7 bases between them. CDR3 nucleotides: TGCAGCGTTGAACCGGAGCCAGATACGCAGTATTTT. It specifies CSVEPEPDTQYF.

In this sample, this clone turned up once. The rearrangement uses TRBV9 and TRBJ1-3, with D possibly TRBD1 on 6 matching bases. There are 12 residues in the CDR3. Per germline, CDR1 SGDLS and CDR2 YYNGEE. Trimming left V 7 bases short and J 7 bases short, with 12 bases between. The CDR3 DNA reads TGTGCCAGCGGGGGACATCATAACACCATATATTTT. Translated: CASGGHHNTIYF.

The CDR3 is CASSLTNSGGTQETQYF. DNA for the CDR3: TGCGCCAGCAGCTTGACTAATAGCGGGGGGACTCAAGAGACCCAGTACTTC. V and J are TRBV5-1 and TRBJ2-5; TRBD2 aligns across 10 bases. The germline CDR1 and CDR2 sequences are SGHRS and YFSETQ. The CDR3 runs 17 residues. After removal of 1 base from V and 2 bases from J, the junction contained 8 bases not matched to a gene.

This chain uses TRBV7-9 with TRBJ2-1; maybe TRBD2 (6 bases). Looked up from germline, CDR1 is SEHNR and CDR2 is FQNEAQ (reference sequence). The ends were cut back, 5 bases at V and 8 bases at J, with 16 bases in the middle. There are 14 residues in the CDR3. The CDR3 region is CASSQWEDDDEQFF. The CDR3, as DNA: TGTGCCAGCAGCCAGTGGGAGGACGACGATGAGCAGTTCTTC.

Notes on this clone: The same CDR3 is also encoded by other DNA sequences in this sample. V and J are TRBV6-1 and TRBJ1-5, with TRBD1 matching 7 bases. CDR1 and CDR2 from the germline V gene are MNHNS and SASEGT. The CDR3 sequence is 13 residues long. In DNA, the CDR3 is TGTACCTCCGGGACAGAATTCAATCAGCCCCAGCATTTT. The encoded protein is CTSGTEFNQPQHF.